This entry lists 10 T cell receptor beta chains sequenced from one sample in a study of T cells after posttransplantation cyclophosphamide. Clones were sequenced by immunoSEQ multiplex PCR, and TCRdb holds only the in-frame ones, with some missing. Counted here are around 3,400 clones, approximately 80% occurring once; the ten biggest clones make up 20% to 25%. The sequencing input was memory CD8+ T cells sorted from blood. The receptors stem from a woman aged 55-69 years in good health, CMV-negative, and a related stem cell transplant donor.

The chain carries TRBV27 and TRBJ2-3; TRBD2 matches at 8 bases. J was trimmed by 4 bases and V by 4 bases; bases with no gene match: 10. The CDR3 runs 16 residues. Germline V CDR1 and CDR2: MNHEY, SMNVEV (reference sequence). CDR3 sequence (DNA): TGTGCCAGCAGTTGGTCGGGACTAGGAACGCCAGATACGCAGTATTTT. Translating it yields CASSWSGLGTPDTQYF.

The CDR3 DNA sequence: TGTGCCAGTAGAATGACTAGCGGGACCTACAATGAGCAGTTCTTC. It codes for CASRMTSGTYNEQFF. V gene TRBV19 combines with J gene TRBJ2-1, with 11 nucleotides matching TRBD2. The CDR3 is 15 amino acids. V trimming: 6 bases; J trimming: 2 bases; junction bases outside the gene matches: 3. CDR1 LNHDA and CDR2 SQIVND come from the germline V gene (reference sequence).

A few counts support this clone. The chain links TRBV5-6 to TRBJ2-2; 8 nucleotides match TRBD2. The V and J ends lost 1 base and 4 bases, in that order; junction bases with no gene match: 3. The CDR3 sequence is 15 residues long. Germline V gene lookup returns CDR1 SGHDT and CDR2 YYEEEE. The CDR3 region has the DNA TGTGCCAGCAGCTTGACTAGCGGTGGCACCGGGGAGCTGTTTTTT. Protein: CASSLTSGGTGELFF.

V usage is TRBV27 and J usage is TRBJ2-1; 7 bases are a match to TRBD2. The V gene's germline CDR1 is MNHEY and CDR2 SMNVEV (reference sequence). V was pared by 3 bases and J by 1 base, with 12 bases of the junction left unmatched. This CDR3 has 18 amino acids. The CDR3 is CASSLVAGSVASYNEQFF. CDR3 nucleotide sequence: TGTGCCAGCAGTTTGGTAGCGGGCTCAGTAGCATCCTACAATGAGCAGTTCTTC.

The chain is built from TRBV19 and TRBJ2-3; tentative D call: TRBD2 (5 bases). The length of the CDR3 is 10 residues. Deletions cut 8 bases from V and 5 bases from J, with 5 bases between. The germline V gene encodes CDR1 LNHDA and CDR2 SQIVND (reference sequence). CDR3 DNA sequence: TGTGCCAGTGAGGGAGATACGCAGTATTTT. This sequence encodes CASEGDTQYF.

This chain joins TRBV4-3 and TRBJ2-7; D is possibly TRBD1 (6 bases). The CDR3 contains 15 residues. V shed 0 bases and J shed 1 base, with 10 bases lying between them. The germline V gene encodes CDR1 LGHNA and CDR2 YSLEER. The CDR3 region is CASSQDFGQSYEQYF. The CDR3 DNA sequence: TGCGCCAGCAGCCAAGATTTTGGACAGTCCTACGAGCAGTACTTC.

CDR3: CASRQGTEAFF. CDR3 in DNA: TGTGCCAGCAGACAGGGAACTGAAGCTTTCTTT. The chain joins TRBV2 to TRBJ1-1, with D possibly matching TRBD1 (6 bases). Deletions cut 6 bases from V and 5 bases from J, with 7 bases between. The CDR3 is 11 amino acids. CDR1 and CDR2 from the germline V gene are SNHLY and FYNNEI.

CDR3 sequence (DNA): TGTGCCAGCAGTAGTACAGTCTCGGACAGGGGGACAATGAACACTGAAGCTTTCTTT. It specifies CASSSTVSDRGTMNTEAFF. The genes are TRBV28 and TRBJ1-1; 10 bases are a match to TRBD1. CDR3 size: 19 residues. With V trimmed by 5 bases and J by 0 bases, 15 bases remained unmatched. The V gene's germline CDR1 is MDHEN and CDR2 SYDVKM.

The chain links TRBV28 to TRBJ2-5; TRBD2 might be the D (6 bases). The J call may be wrong; the DNA end is better matched by TRBJ2-7. CDR3 length: 17 amino acids. The germline V gene encodes CDR1 MDHEN and CDR2 SYDVKM. This CDR3 reads CASSFTLRGAISYEQYF. As DNA, the CDR3 is TGTGCCAGCAGTTTTACCCTACGCGGGGCCATCTCCTACGAGCAGTACTTC.

For the CDR3, the DNA is TGTGCCACCCGGGACAGGGTTGCTTACGAGCAGTACTTC. This translates into CATRDRVAYEQYF. The chain combines TRBV6-1 with TRBJ2-7, with 9 bases matching TRBD1. The CDR3 is 13 residues long. V was clipped by 10 bases and J by 4 bases; unmatched bases: 8. Germline V gene sequence: CDR1 MNHNS, CDR2 SASEGT.